These 15 T cell receptor beta chains were sequenced from one sample in a study of human T cells and chemical hapten exposure. TCRdb re-analysed the RACE reads in MiXCR, keeping a single row per CDR3 protein. The top ten clones hold 2.9% of a sample with some 93,000 distinct CDR3 sequences, about 8.6% of them seen once. The time point: healthy volunteer bleed at 2 weeks. Before extraction, the whole blood was not fractionated, and total RNA was taken from it. Material for sequencing was whole blood. All receptors derive from a female donor in good health. Some clones in this sample may be carry-over from other donors' samples.

The V call is TRBV7-9, the J call TRBJ2-1; 7 bases match TRBD1. Germline V lookup: CDR1 SEHNR, CDR2 FQNEAQ (reference sequence). V trimming: 5 bases; J trimming: 4 bases; junction bases outside the gene matches: 8. The CDR3 contains 15 residues. CDR3 residues: CASSQSTGKYNEQFF. As DNA, the CDR3 is TGTGCCAGCAGCCAATCGACAGGGAAATACAATGAGCAGTTCTTC.

This clonotype was counted a few times. The V and J genes are TRBV6-1 and TRBJ2-1, with D perhaps given as TRBD1 or TRBD2 (5 bases each). The CDR3 sequence is 14 residues long. Per the germline V gene, CDR1 is MNHNS and CDR2 is SASEGT. Trimming removed 7 bases at V and 7 bases at J, with 17 bases between. The CDR3 protein is CASKVGGIVNEQFF. The DNA of the CDR3 is TGTGCCAGCAAAGTTGGGGGAATAGTGAATGAGCAGTTCTTC.

The V call is TRBV12-3 or TRBV12-4, the J call TRBJ2-5; 9 bases match TRBD2. V lost 3 bases and J lost 1; bases outside the gene matches: 3. This CDR3 comprises 15 residues. The CDR3 coding sequence is TGTGCCAGCAGTTTGGCGGGAGGGAGCCAAGAGACCCAGTACTTC. This codes for CASSLAGGSQETQYF.

The V call is TRBV28, the J call TRBJ2-2; TRBD1 agrees at 10 bases. The V and J ends lost 4 bases and 9 bases, in that order; junction bases with no gene match: 11. Germline V lookup: CDR1 MDHEN, CDR2 SYDVKM. The CDR3 runs 16 residues. The CDR3 coding sequence is TGTGCCAGCAGTTCCGGGACAGGGGTTTCCGCCCGGGAGCTGTTTTTT. Translated: CASSSGTGVSARELFF. Using reference TRBV28 and TRBJ2-2 for the parts outside the CDR3, the full variable domain is DVKVTQSSRYLVKRTGEKVFLECVQDMDHENMFWYRQDPGLGLRLIYFSYDVKMKEKGDIPEGYSVSREKKERFSLILESASTNQTSMYLCASSSGTGVSARELFFGEGSRLTVL.

The V and J genes are TRBV7-8 and TRBJ1-1; TRBD1 matches 8 bases. The CDR3 runs 13 residues. Germline lookup yields CDR1 SGHVS and CDR2 FQNEAQ. J gave up 5 bases and V 5 bases, and 4 bases lay outside the gene matches. The CDR3 loop reads CASSLTGVTEAFF. CDR3 DNA: TGTGCCAGCAGCCTGACAGGGGTGACTGAAGCTTTCTTT.

This clonotype appeared many times. The chain employs TRBV5-1 and TRBJ1-4, with D unclear. With 3 bases removed from V and 0 bases from J, the gap between germline ends came to 12 bases. CDR3 length: 16 amino acids. CDR1 is SGHRS and CDR2 is YFSETQ in the germline V gene. The CDR3 reads CASSWGSSATNEKLFF. Here the CDR3 DNA reads TGCGCCAGCAGCTGGGGATCCTCCGCAACTAATGAAAAACTGTTTTTT.

This clonotype was counted only a few times. V gene TRBV6-5 combines with J gene TRBJ2-2; TRBD1 might be the D (5 bases). V lost 0 bases, J lost 5 bases, and 10 bases lay in between. Germline-derived CDR1 and CDR2 are MNHEY and SVGAGI. The CDR3 loop spans 15 amino acids. The DNA of the CDR3 is TGTGCCAGCAGTTACTCACCAGGGTTAACCGGGGAGCTGTTTTTT. Its protein is CASSYSPGLTGELFF.

This rearrangement joins TRBV10-3 to TRBJ2-7, with TRBD1 as a possible D gene (5 bases). V lost 3 bases to trimming and J lost 1 base, with 16 bases between them. CDR1 and CDR2 (germline): ENHRY, SYGVKD. The CDR3 consists of 16 residues. CDR3 protein: CAISDLTLTASYEQYF. The CDR3 nucleotides are TGTGCCATCAGTGACCTCACGTTGACAGCGTCCTACGAGCAGTACTTC.

This clonotype was counted ten times or more. The chain combines TRBV20-1 with TRBJ2-7; 9 nucleotides align to TRBD1. Unmatched junction bases numbered 9, after V lost 7 bases and J lost 5 bases. Per germline, CDR1 DFQATT and CDR2 SNEGSKA (reference sequence). The CDR3 contains 13 residues. This CDR3 is CSVPPDRGHEQYF. The CDR3 DNA sequence: TGCAGTGTTCCTCCGGACAGGGGTCACGAGCAGTACTTC.

This clonotype was detected only a few times. This chain connects TRBV7-9 to TRBJ1-4; the D is unclear. The CDR3 runs 15 residues. Deletions cut 5 bases from V and 0 bases from J, with 10 bases between. Germline-derived CDR1 and CDR2 are SEHNR and FQNEAQ (reference sequence). The CDR3 DNA follows: TGTGCCAGCAGCCGATCAGATACAACTAATGAAAAACTGTTTTTT. Its protein product is CASSRSDTTNEKLFF. The full variable domain, with the rest looked up from reference TRBV7-9 and TRBJ1-4, is DTGVSQNPRHKITKRGQNVTFRCDPISEHNRLYWYRQTLGQGPEFLTYFQNEAQLEKSRLLSDRFSAERPKGSFSTLEIQRTEQGDSAMYLCASSRSDTTNEKLFFGSGTQLSVL.

V gene TRBV20-1 combines with J gene TRBJ2-2; 8 bases match TRBD2. Looked up from germline, CDR1 is DFQATT and CDR2 is SNEGSKA (reference sequence). There are 16 residues in the CDR3. The junction had 10 bases not matched to a gene; V was cut back by 1 base and J by 6 bases. This CDR3 reads CSARGGASGSAGELFF. CDR3 coding DNA: TGCAGTGCTAGAGGTGGGGCTAGCGGGTCGGCCGGGGAGCTGTTTTTT.

This clonotype was found a few times. This clone may be a read error of a much larger clone one base away. The chain couples TRBV5-4 to TRBJ2-3, with D unclear. Germline V gene sequence: CDR1 SGHNT, CDR2 YYREEE (reference sequence). The length of the CDR3 is 12 residues. Trimming removed 4 bases at V and 2 bases at J, with 5 bases between. CDR3 loop: CASSTNTDTQYF. The CDR3 region has the DNA TGTGCCAGCAGCACAAACACAGATACGCAGTATTTT. The full variable domain, with the rest looked up from reference TRBV5-4 and TRBJ2-3, is ETGVTQSPTHLIKTRGQQVTLRCSSQSGHNTVSWYQQALGQGPQFIFQYYREEENGRGNFPPRFSGLQFPNYSSELNVNALELDDSALYLCASSTNTDTQYFGPGTRLTVL.

This clonotype was found many times. The junction differs from germline at one of its ends, possibly a read error. The chain uses TRBV5-1 and TRBJ1-1, with D unresolved. CDR1 is SGHRS and CDR2 is YFSETQ in the germline V gene. The CDR3 extends over 13 amino acids. CDR3 sequence (DNA): TGTGCCAGCAGCTTAAGAGGTGACACTGAAGCTTTCTTT. It is translated as CASSLRGDTEAFF.

This sequence joins TRBV19 and TRBJ2-7; D is possibly TRBD2 (6 bases). Germline assignment: CDR1 LNHDA and CDR2 SQIVND (reference sequence). The V and J ends lost 1 base and 6 bases respectively, with 13 bases between them. The CDR3 length is 14 residues. CDR3 coding DNA: TGTGCCAGTAGTATAGCGTTGGGAGGTTTCGAGCAGTACTTC. Translating it yields CASSIALGGFEQYF.

The table lists this clonotype with many counts. V and J are TRBV20-1 and TRBJ1-4; 7 positions match TRBD1. The CDR3 runs to 16 residues. J gave up 0 bases and V 5 bases, and 9 bases lay outside the gene matches. The germline CDR1 and CDR2 sequences are DFQATT and SNEGSKA (reference sequence). The CDR3 nucleotides are TGCAGTGCTCTAACAGGGGTCGGAGCAACTAATGAAAAACTGTTTTTT. Protein product: CSALTGVGATNEKLFF.